This is a list of T cell receptor beta chains from one sample in a study of cytomegalovirus exposure and HLA in healthy donors. Produced via immunoSEQ multiplex PCR; TCRdb's table is partial and in-frame only. The table lists 55,000 to 75,000 clones, roughly four fifths of them singletons, with about 7.4% in the top ten. Material for sequencing was PBMCs. The source of these receptors is a woman aged 25 to 39 in good health and CMV-seropositive. Both conserved end residues are part of each CDR3. A D gene is named only where the DNA matches it firmly. Size is omitted from some rows. Given values are once, few, many or a class for expanded clones.

cdr3_nt: TGCAGTGCTGCGGCCCTCAATGAGCAGTTCTTC
cdr3_aa: CSAAALNEQFF
clone_size: NA
d_call: NA
j_call: TRBJ2-1
v_call: TRBV20-1

cdr3_nt: TGTGCCAGCAGTGAAGGGACAGGGCAAGAGACCCAGTACTTC
cdr3_aa: CASSEGTGQETQYF
clone_size: NA
d_call: TRBD1
j_call: TRBJ2-5
v_call: TRBV2

cdr3_nt: TGTGCCAGCAGCTTAGCCAGCGGGGAGGGAAAAAACATTCAGTACTTC
cdr3_aa: CASSLASGEGKNIQYF
clone_size: NA
d_call: TRBD2
j_call: TRBJ2-4
v_call: TRBV7-9

cdr3_nt: TGTGCCAGCAGTTTAGGACAGGGGGCGCGGAACACTGAAGCTTTCTTT
cdr3_aa: CASSLGQGARNTEAFF
clone_size: NA
d_call: TRBD1
j_call: TRBJ1-1
v_call: TRBV6-5

cdr3_nt: TGTGCCAGCAGCTTTCGACAGGGGGCGACTGAAGCTTTCTTT
cdr3_aa: CASSFRQGATEAFF
clone_size: NA
d_call: TRBD1
j_call: TRBJ1-1
v_call: TRBV7-2

cdr3_nt: TGTGCCAGCAGCCTTCTCGGGACTAGGGGCTCCTACGAGCAGTACTTC
cdr3_aa: CASSLLGTRGSYEQYF
clone_size: NA
d_call: TRBD2
j_call: TRBJ2-7
v_call: TRBV7-6

cdr3_nt: TGTGCCAGCAGTCGACACGACCAAGAGACCCAGTACTTC
cdr3_aa: CASSRHDQETQYF
clone_size: NA
d_call: NA
j_call: TRBJ2-5
v_call: TRBV27

cdr3_nt: TGTGCCATCAGTGAGTCGCTAGCTTGGGAGCAGTTCTTC
cdr3_aa: CAISESLAWEQFF
clone_size: NA
d_call: NA
j_call: TRBJ2-1
v_call: TRBV10-3

cdr3_nt: TGTGCCAGCAGCCCCCGGACAGGCCAGAACACCGGGGAGCTGTTTTTT
cdr3_aa: CASSPRTGQNTGELFF
clone_size: few
d_call: TRBD1
j_call: TRBJ2-2
v_call: TRBV5-6

cdr3_nt: TGTGCCAGCAGCTCCTGGTCTAGCGGGAGGGAACATAACTACGAGCAGTACTTC
cdr3_aa: CASSSWSSGREHNYEQYF
clone_size: NA
d_call: TRBD2
j_call: TRBJ2-7
v_call: TRBV13

cdr3_nt: TGTGCCAGCAGCCCATCCCAGGGAAAGTATGGCTACACCTTC
cdr3_aa: CASSPSQGKYGYTF
clone_size: NA
d_call: NA
j_call: TRBJ1-2
v_call: TRBV6-5

cdr3_nt: TGCGCCAGCAGCCCTCCTTTAGCTGGGAACTATGGCTACACCTTC
cdr3_aa: CASSPPLAGNYGYTF
clone_size: NA
d_call: NA
j_call: TRBJ1-2
v_call: TRBV4-1

cdr3_nt: TGTGCCAGCAGGCGTCGGGACAGGCGCTACGAGCAGTACTTC
cdr3_aa: CASRRRDRRYEQYF
clone_size: medium-sized
d_call: TRBD1
j_call: TRBJ2-7
v_call: TRBV6-6

cdr3_nt: TGTGCCATCAGTGAGTTCGCTAGCGGGATGTCCGGGGAGCTGTTTTTT
cdr3_aa: CAISEFASGMSGELFF
clone_size: NA
d_call: TRBD2
j_call: TRBJ2-2
v_call: TRBV10-3

cdr3_nt: TGTGCCAGCAGTGCTAGCGGGAGACATGGGGAATCCTACGAGCAGTACTTC
cdr3_aa: CASSASGRHGESYEQYF
clone_size: NA
d_call: TRBD2
j_call: TRBJ2-7
v_call: TRBV28

cdr3_nt: TGTGCCAGCAGCTTAATAGGGACAGGGGGAGGCGAGCAGTACTTC
cdr3_aa: CASSLIGTGGGEQYF
clone_size: once
d_call: TRBD1
j_call: TRBJ2-7
v_call: TRBV7-6

cdr3_nt: TGTGCCACTTCGAGGGTTTTTGACACTGAAGCTTTCTTT
cdr3_aa: CATSRVFDTEAFF
clone_size: NA
d_call: NA
j_call: TRBJ1-1
v_call: TRBV6-1

cdr3_nt: TGTGCCAGCAGTTACCGGGACATTTCTGACTACTATGGCTACACCTTC
cdr3_aa: CASSYRDISDYYGYTF
clone_size: NA
d_call: NA
j_call: TRBJ1-2
v_call: TRBV6-6

cdr3_nt: TGTGCCAGCAGTTTAGAGCGCACTGAAGCTTTCTTT
cdr3_aa: CASSLERTEAFF
clone_size: NA
d_call: NA
j_call: TRBJ1-1
v_call: TRBV28

cdr3_nt: TGTGCCAGCAGCGTAGCCCCTCGGGATGAGCAGTTCTTC
cdr3_aa: CASSVAPRDEQFF
clone_size: NA
d_call: NA
j_call: TRBJ2-1
v_call: TRBV9

cdr3_nt: TGTGCCAGCAGCAGGGGACAGGGCTCCAACGAGCAGTACTTC
cdr3_aa: CASSRGQGSNEQYF
clone_size: NA
d_call: TRBD1
j_call: TRBJ2-7
v_call: TRBV13

cdr3_nt: TGTGCCAGCAGCCCCGGGACTAGGAGCACAGATACGCAGTATTTT
cdr3_aa: CASSPGTRSTDTQYF
clone_size: NA
d_call: TRBD2
j_call: TRBJ2-3
v_call: TRBV11-2

cdr3_nt: TGCAGCGTTGACGGGGGACAGGGTTCCTACGAGCAGTACTTC
cdr3_aa: CSVDGGQGSYEQYF
clone_size: NA
d_call: TRBD1
j_call: TRBJ2-7
v_call: TRBV29-1

cdr3_nt: TGTGCCAGCAGCTTAGCGCTCGGAGTCTCTAACAATGAGCAGTTCTTC
cdr3_aa: CASSLALGVSNNEQFF
clone_size: NA
d_call: NA
j_call: TRBJ2-1
v_call: TRBV7-9

cdr3_nt: TGTGCCAGCAGCCTAAACCGTGGAGAGTACGAGCAGTACTTC
cdr3_aa: CASSLNRGEYEQYF
clone_size: NA
d_call: NA
j_call: TRBJ2-7
v_call: TRBV7-2

cdr3_nt: TGTGCCAGCAGCTCAAGACGGGACACCGGGGCCCAGTACTTC
cdr3_aa: CASSSRRDTGAQYF
clone_size: few
d_call: NA
j_call: TRBJ2-5
v_call: TRBV13

cdr3_nt: TGTGCCATCAGGGCGGGCGGGAGGCCAACCTACGAGCAGTACTTC
cdr3_aa: CAIRAGGRPTYEQYF
clone_size: few
d_call: TRBD2
j_call: TRBJ2-7
v_call: TRBV10-3

cdr3_nt: TGTGCCAGCAGCTGGGGCATGGGACAGGTCCCTAACTATGGCTACACCTTC
cdr3_aa: CASSWGMGQVPNYGYTF
clone_size: NA
d_call: TRBD1
j_call: TRBJ1-2
v_call: TRBV5-4

cdr3_nt: TGTGCCAGCCGGGGGAGGGTCTCCCATGAAAAACTGTTTTTT
cdr3_aa: CASRGRVSHEKLFF
clone_size: NA
d_call: NA
j_call: TRBJ1-4
v_call: TRBV7-8

cdr3_nt: TGTGCCAGCAGTGGAGGAGGGGGCTTCTCTGGGGCCAACGTCCTGACTTTC
cdr3_aa: CASSGGGGFSGANVLTF
clone_size: NA
d_call: NA
j_call: TRBJ2-6
v_call: TRBV2

cdr3_nt: TGTGCCAGCAGAATGGTGGGGACAGGGATTCAGAACGAGCAGTACTTC
cdr3_aa: CASRMVGTGIQNEQYF
clone_size: NA
d_call: TRBD1
j_call: TRBJ2-7
v_call: TRBV27

cdr3_nt: TGCGCCACTAGGACTAGCGGGAGTGTCGGCACCGGGGAGCTGTTTTTT
cdr3_aa: CATRTSGSVGTGELFF
clone_size: NA
d_call: TRBD2
j_call: TRBJ2-2
v_call: TRBV5-1

cdr3_nt: TGTGCCAGCTCCGGACAGGGGGAAGCTTTCTTT
cdr3_aa: CASSGQGEAFF
clone_size: NA
d_call: TRBD1
j_call: TRBJ1-1
v_call: TRBV7-8

cdr3_nt: TGCGCCAGCAGAGCACAGAGCTCTGGAAACACCATATATTTT
cdr3_aa: CASRAQSSGNTIYF
clone_size: NA
d_call: NA
j_call: TRBJ1-3
v_call: TRBV5-1

cdr3_nt: TGTGCCAGTAGTATGGGGGGACGCACTGAAGCTTTCTTT
cdr3_aa: CASSMGGRTEAFF
clone_size: NA
d_call: NA
j_call: TRBJ1-1
v_call: TRBV19

cdr3_nt: TGTGCCAGCCAACAGGGGGCTAATTCACCCCTCCACTTT
cdr3_aa: CASQQGANSPLHF
clone_size: NA
d_call: TRBD1
j_call: TRBJ1-6
v_call: TRBV19